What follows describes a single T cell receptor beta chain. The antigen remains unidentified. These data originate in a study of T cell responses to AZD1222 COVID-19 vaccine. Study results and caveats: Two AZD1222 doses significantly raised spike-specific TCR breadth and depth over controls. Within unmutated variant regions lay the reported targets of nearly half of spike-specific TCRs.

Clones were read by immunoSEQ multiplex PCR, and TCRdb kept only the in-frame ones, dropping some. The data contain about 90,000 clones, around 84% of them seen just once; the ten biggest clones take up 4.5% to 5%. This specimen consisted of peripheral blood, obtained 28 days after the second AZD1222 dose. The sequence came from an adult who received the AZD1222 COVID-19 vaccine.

CDR3 protein: CASSYWVMDQPQHF. As DNA, the CDR3 is TGTGCCAGCAGTTATTGGGTGATGGATCAGCCCCAGCATTTT. The V call is TRBV6-2 or TRBV6-3, the J call TRBJ1-5; the D is unclear. Trimming removed 3 bases from V and 5 bases from J, with 11 bases in between. Germline CDR1 and CDR2: MNHEY and SVGEGT. This CDR3 has 14 amino acids.